This T cell receptor beta chain comes out of a study of CD8+CD57+ T cells in acquired aplastic anemia. Study-level background: Each DNA sample taken from sorted CD4+ and CD8+ cells came to about 3 ug on average.

The CDR3 totals 13 residues. V lost 5 bases, J lost 2 bases, and 11 bases lay in between. CDR1 is SGHTS and CDR2 is YDEGEE in the germline V gene. In patients chosen for sequencing, flow cytometry had shown CD8+CD57+ cell expansion. Untreated patients provided the blood samples, with no therapy given before sampling. Genomic DNA acted as the template from which TCR beta VDJ combination and CDR3 sequence profiling were carried out. TCRdb called the reads again in MiXCR, with one record for every CDR3 protein. The sample lists under 350,000 distinct CDR3 sequences; approximately 60% were seen once. This clonotype was seen ten or more times. What it binds is unknown. Overall study findings and caveats: In common between the patients and the controls were some 28 CD8+ CDR3 sequences.

Input material: sorted CD4+, CD8+, or CD8+CD57+ T cells (not recorded which) from PBMCs. This chain joins TRBV5-8 and TRBJ2-7, with D uncertain. The receptor was isolated from a human donor with aplastic anemia. Here the CDR3 reads CASRIKGTYEQYF. The CDR3 coding sequence is TGTGCCAGCAGAATTAAGGGAACCTACGAGCAGTACTTC.